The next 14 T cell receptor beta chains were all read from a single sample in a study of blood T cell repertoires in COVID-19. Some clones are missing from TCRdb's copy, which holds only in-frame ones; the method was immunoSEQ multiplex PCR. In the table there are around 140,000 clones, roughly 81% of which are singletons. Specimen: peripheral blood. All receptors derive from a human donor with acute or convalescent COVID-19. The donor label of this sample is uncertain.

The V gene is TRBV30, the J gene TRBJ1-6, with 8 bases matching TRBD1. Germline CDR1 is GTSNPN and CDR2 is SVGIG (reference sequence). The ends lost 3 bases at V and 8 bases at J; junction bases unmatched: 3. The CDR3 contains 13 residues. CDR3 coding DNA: TGTGCCTGGAGGGACAGGGTTGATTCACCCCTCCACTTT. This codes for CAWRDRVDSPLHF. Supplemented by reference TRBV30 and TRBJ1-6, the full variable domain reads SQTIHQWPATLVQPVGSPLSLECTVEGTSNPNLYWYRQAAGRGLQLLFYSVGIGQISSEVPQNLSASRPQDRQFILSSKKLLLSDSGFYLCAWRDRVDSPLHFGNGTRLTVT.

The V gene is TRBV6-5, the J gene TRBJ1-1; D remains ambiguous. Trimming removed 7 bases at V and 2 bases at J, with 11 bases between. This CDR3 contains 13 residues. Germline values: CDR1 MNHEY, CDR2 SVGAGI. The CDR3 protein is CASKASTNTEAFF. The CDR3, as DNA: TGTGCCAGCAAAGCGAGCACAAACACTGAAGCTTTCTTT.

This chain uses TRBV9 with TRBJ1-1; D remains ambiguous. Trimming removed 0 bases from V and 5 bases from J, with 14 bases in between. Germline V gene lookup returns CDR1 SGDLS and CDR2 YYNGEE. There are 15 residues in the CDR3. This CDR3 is CASSVARTGGTEAFF. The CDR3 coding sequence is TGTGCCAGCAGCGTAGCCCGGACGGGAGGGACTGAAGCTTTCTTT.

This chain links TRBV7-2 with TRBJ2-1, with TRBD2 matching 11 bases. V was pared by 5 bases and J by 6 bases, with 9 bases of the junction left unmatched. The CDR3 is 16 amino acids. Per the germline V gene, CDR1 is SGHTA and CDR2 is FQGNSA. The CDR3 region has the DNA TGTGCCAGCAGCCCAACCCTAGCGGGAGGATTCAATGAGCAGTTCTTC. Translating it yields CASSPTLAGGFNEQFF.

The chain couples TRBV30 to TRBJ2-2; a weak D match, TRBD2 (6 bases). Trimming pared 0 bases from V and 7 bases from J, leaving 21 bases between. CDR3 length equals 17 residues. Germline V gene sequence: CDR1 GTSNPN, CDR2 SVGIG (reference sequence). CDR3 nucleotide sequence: TGTGCCTGGAGTGTACCTATTTTGAGGAGGGTTGGCGGGGAGCTGTTTTTT. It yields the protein CAWSVPILRRVGGELFF.

This chain's CDR3 is CASSLRDRLDYGYTF. The DNA for the CDR3 is TGTGCCAGCAGTTTACGGGACAGGTTAGACTATGGCTACACCTTC. The chain uses TRBV6-5 and TRBJ1-2; TRBD1 matches 8 bases. This CDR3 spans 15 amino acids. The junction had 7 bases not matched to a gene; V was cut back by 4 bases and J by 3 bases. Germline lookup yields CDR1 MNHEY and CDR2 SVGAGI.

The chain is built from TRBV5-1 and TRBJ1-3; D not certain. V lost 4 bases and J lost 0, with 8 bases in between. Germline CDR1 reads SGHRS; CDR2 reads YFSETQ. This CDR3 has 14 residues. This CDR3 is CASSAGVSGNTIYF. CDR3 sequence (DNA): TGCGCCAGCAGCGCGGGAGTCTCTGGAAACACCATATATTTT.

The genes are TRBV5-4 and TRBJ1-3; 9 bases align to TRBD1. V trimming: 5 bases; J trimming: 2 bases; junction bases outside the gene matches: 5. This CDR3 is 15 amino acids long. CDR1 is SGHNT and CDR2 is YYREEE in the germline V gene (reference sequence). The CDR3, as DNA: TGTGCCAGCAGTTCACAGGGGGCAGCTGGAAACACCATATATTTT. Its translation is CASSSQGAAGNTIYF. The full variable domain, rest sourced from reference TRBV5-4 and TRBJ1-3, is ETGVTQSPTHLIKTRGQQVTLRCSSQSGHNTVSWYQQALGQGPQFIFQYYREEENGRGNFPPRFSGLQFPNYSSELNVNALELDDSALYLCASSSQGAAGNTIYFGEGSWLTVV.

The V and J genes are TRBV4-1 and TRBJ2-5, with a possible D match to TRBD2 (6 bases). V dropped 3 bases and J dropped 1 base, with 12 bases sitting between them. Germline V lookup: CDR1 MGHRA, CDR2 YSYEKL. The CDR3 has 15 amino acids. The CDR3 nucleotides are TGCGCCAGCAGCCATGATAGGGGACTCCAAGAGACCCAGTACTTC. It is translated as CASSHDRGLQETQYF.

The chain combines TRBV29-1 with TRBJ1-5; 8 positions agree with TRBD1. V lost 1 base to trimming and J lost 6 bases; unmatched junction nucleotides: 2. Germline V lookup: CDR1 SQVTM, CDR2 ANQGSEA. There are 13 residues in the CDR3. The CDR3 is CSVEAGQGQPQHF. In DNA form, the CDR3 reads TGCAGCGTTGAAGCAGGACAGGGTCAGCCCCAGCATTTT. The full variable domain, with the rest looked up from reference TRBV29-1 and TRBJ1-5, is SAVISQKPSRDICQRGTSLTIQCQVDSQVTMMFWYRQQPGQSLTLIATANQGSEATYESGFVIDKFPISRPNLTFSTLTVSNMSPEDSSIYLCSVEAGQGQPQHFGDGTRLSIL.

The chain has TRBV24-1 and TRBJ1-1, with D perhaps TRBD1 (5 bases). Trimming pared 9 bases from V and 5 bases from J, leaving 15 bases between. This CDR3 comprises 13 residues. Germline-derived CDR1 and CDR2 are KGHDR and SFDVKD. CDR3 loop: CATAGRGRTEAFF. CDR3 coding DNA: TGTGCCACCGCTGGGAGGGGCCGAACTGAAGCTTTCTTT.

The CDR3 DNA is TGCGCCAGCAGCCAACGAGGAGATAATGAAAAACTGTTTTTT. It encodes CASSQRGDNEKLFF. The V and J genes are TRBV4-3 and TRBJ1-4; D remains unclear. The V end was cut by 2 bases, the J end by 4 bases, with 8 bases between. The CDR3 runs 14 residues. Looked up from germline, CDR1 is LGHNA and CDR2 is YSLEER.

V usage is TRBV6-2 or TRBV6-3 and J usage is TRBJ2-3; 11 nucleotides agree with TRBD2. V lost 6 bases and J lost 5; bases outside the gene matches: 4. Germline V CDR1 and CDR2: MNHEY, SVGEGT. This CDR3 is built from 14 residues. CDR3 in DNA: TGTGCCAGCAGCGACGGGACTAGCGGAGATACGCAGTATTTT. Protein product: CASSDGTSGDTQYF.

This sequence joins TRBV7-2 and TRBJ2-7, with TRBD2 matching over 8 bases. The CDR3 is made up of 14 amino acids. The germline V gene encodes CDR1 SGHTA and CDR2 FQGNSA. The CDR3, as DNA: TGTGCCAGCACCTCCCAACGGCTAGCGGGCAACCTTTTCGTC. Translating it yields CASTSQRLAGNLFV.